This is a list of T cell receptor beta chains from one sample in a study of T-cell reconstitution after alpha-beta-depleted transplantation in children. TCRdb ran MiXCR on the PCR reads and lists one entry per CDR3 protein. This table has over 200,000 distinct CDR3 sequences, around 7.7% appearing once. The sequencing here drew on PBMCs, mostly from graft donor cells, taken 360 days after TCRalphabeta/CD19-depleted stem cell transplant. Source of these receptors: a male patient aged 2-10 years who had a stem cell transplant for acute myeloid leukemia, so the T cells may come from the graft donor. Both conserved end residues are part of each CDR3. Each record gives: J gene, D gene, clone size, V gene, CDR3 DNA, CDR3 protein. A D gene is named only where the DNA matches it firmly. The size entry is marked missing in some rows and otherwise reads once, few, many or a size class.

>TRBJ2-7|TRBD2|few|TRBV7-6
TGTGCCAGCAGCTCTCTAGCGGACGAGCAGTACTTC
CASSSLADEQYF
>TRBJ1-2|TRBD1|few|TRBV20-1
TGCAGTGCTTCTCGGGACAGCTATGGCTACACCTTC
CSASRDSYGYTF
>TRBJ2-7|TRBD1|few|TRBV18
TGTGCCAGCTTCAGGACAGGGGATAACGAGCAGTACTTC
CASFRTGDNEQYF
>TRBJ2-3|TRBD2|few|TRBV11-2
TGTGCCAGCAGCTTAGTTTCCCGGACTAGCGGAACCACAGATACGCAGTATTTT
CASSLVSRTSGTTDTQYF
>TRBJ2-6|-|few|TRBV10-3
TGTGCCATCAGTGAGGGGGTACTGGCTGGGGCCAACGTCCTGACTTTC
CAISEGVLAGANVLTF
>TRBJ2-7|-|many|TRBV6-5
TGTGCCAGCAGTTTCGGCAGGGTGGGCTACGAGCAGTACTTC
CASSFGRVGYEQYF
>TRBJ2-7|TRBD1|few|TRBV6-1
TGTGCCAGCAGAAAAGGACAGGGGAGTGGCTACGAGCAGTACTTC
CASRKGQGSGYEQYF
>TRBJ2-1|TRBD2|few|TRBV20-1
TGCAGTGCTGTTAGCGGGGGGGCGTTCGAGCAGTTCTTC
CSAVSGGAFEQFF
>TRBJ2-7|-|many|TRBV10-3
TGTGCCTCGGCCGTGGGACCAAACTCCTACGAGCAGTACTTC
CASAVGPNSYEQYF
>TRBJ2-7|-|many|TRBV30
TGTGCCTGGAATGGGGTGGAAGAGCAGTACTTC
CAWNGVEEQYF
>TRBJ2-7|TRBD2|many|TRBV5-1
TGCGCCAGCAGCTTCCTAACAGTAACTAGCGGGAACTCCTACGAGCAGTACTTC
CASSFLTVTSGNSYEQYF
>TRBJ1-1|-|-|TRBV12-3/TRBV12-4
TGTGCCAGCACTTTACGCAGGGCATACACTGAAGCTTTCTTT
CASTLRRAYTEAFF
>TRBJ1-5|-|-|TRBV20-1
TGCAGTGCCCTCGGGGAGGGGGGTCAGCCCCAGCATTTT
CSALGEGGQPQHF
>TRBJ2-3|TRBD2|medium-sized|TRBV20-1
TGCAGTGCGGCAGGGACTAGCGGTGCGCAGTATTTT
CSAAGTSGAQYF
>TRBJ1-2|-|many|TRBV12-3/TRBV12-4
TGTGCCAGCAGTTTAGTTTCTAACTATGGCTACACCTTC
CASSLVSNYGYTF
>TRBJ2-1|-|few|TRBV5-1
TGCGCCAGCAGCTTTAGACCATTGGACAATGAGCAGTTCTTC
CASSFRPLDNEQFF
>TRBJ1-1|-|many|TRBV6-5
TGTGCCAGCAGTTCCCCCGTGGGGCTGCTGAACACTGAAGCTTTCTTT
CASSSPVGLLNTEAFF
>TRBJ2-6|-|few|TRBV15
TGTGCCACCAGCAGGTCGGTGGTCTCTGGGGCCAACGTCCTGACTTTC
CATSRSVVSGANVLTF
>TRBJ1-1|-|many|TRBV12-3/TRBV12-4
TGTGCCAGCAGGCCCGGGACACTCAACACTGAAGCTTTCTTT
CASRPGTLNTEAFF
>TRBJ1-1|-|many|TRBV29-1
TGCAGCGTGAGACTGAACACTGAAGCTTTCTTT
CSVRLNTEAFF
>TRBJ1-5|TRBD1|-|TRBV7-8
TGTGCCAGCAGCCCGGCGACAGGGGGCATGTATAGCAATCAGCCCCAGCATTTT
CASSPATGGMYSNQPQHF
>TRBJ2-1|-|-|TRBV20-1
TGCAGTGCTAGAGCCAACGGGCGCCAGATGTTCTTC
CSARANGRQMFF
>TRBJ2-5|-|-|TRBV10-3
TGTGCCATCAGTGATTCGGGACCTTCCCAGGAGACCCAGTACTTC
CAISDSGPSQETQYF
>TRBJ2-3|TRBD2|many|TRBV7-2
TGTGCCAGCAGCTTAGGGATAGCGGGAGGAGATACGCAGTATTTT
CASSLGIAGGDTQYF